Listed below are T cell receptor beta chains from one sample, sequenced in a study of human versus mouse CDR3 diversity and MHC coevolution. The method was immunoSEQ multiplex PCR; TCRdb's version includes in-frame clones alone and lacks a portion of them. This table holds 50,000 to 70,000 clones, 85% to 95% found once. The material sequenced was naive CD4+ T cells from blood. These receptors came from a person between 60 and 69 years old in good health. CDR3s leave out the opening cysteine and the closing phenylalanine or tryptophan. Each record gives: CDR3 length, J gene, V gene, CDR3 protein.

12,TRBJ2-3,TRBV5-8,ASSGGQGPDTQY
10,TRBJ2-5,TRBV27,ASKLGGETQY
12,TRBJ1-1,TRBV27,ASSTTRGRTEAF
12,TRBJ1-4,TRBV6-1,ASSVDSFNEKLF
10,TRBJ1-2,TRBV25-1,ASSEAGGGYT
14,TRBJ2-1,TRBV9,ASSVGLAGAGGEQF
12,TRBJ1-2,TRBV5-1,ASSLGTEVYGYT
14,TRBJ2-7,TRBV27,ASTPRGAGGPPEQY
13,TRBJ2-2,TRBV5-4,ASSKGQGNTGELF
12,TRBJ1-2,TRBV5-4,ASSWLMKGAGYT
12,TRBJ1-1,TRBV7-9,ASSLGQADTEAF
12,TRBJ2-7,TRBV11-2,ASSPAVRGWEQY
13,TRBJ2-1,TRBV7-3,ASSSTSGYANEQF
13,TRBJ1-5,TRBV9,ASSVGPESYQPQH
11,TRBJ1-1,TRBV14,ASSEGLNTEAF
12,TRBJ2-1,TRBV18,ASSPGRARNEQF
12,TRBJ1-1,TRBV5-1,ASSLAPRMTEAF
16,TRBJ2-4,TRBV9,ASSRRGGGTTPRDIQY
16,TRBJ2-6,TRBV7-3,ASSLTGTGGSGANVLT
11,TRBJ1-5,TRBV7-7,ASSLDRDQPQH
14,TRBJ1-1,TRBV5-4,ASSSLTGVMNTEAF
13,TRBJ2-5,TRBV4-1,ASSQGDRNQETQY
12,TRBJ2-7,TRBV18,ASSPGGESYEQY
11,TRBJ2-5,TRBV5-1,ASSLEGGETQY
10,TRBJ1-1,TRBV6-1,ASGKRETEAF
11,TRBJ2-5,TRBV27,ASSFVGVETQY
12,TRBJ2-5,TRBV18,ASSPGTVQETQY
11,TRBJ1-2,TRBV12-5,ASGLWTGDGYT
12,-,TRBV11-3,ASSRIAGSYEQY
11,TRBJ2-7,TRBV29-1,SVVGQGPYEQY
14,TRBJ2-1,TRBV9,ASSVEGGRTYNEQF
14,TRBJ2-2,TRBV5-6,ASSLVPSLNTGELF
12,TRBJ1-2,TRBV30,AWVLGQGLLGYT